A single sample is the source of the 12 T cell receptor beta chains below, sequenced in a study of Ad26.COV2.S vaccination and SARS-CoV-2 variants. Profiling relied on immunoSEQ multiplex PCR, and the TCRdb table lists in-frame clones only, not all of them. This table holds more than 400,000 clones, about 92% found once. This sample's treatment: 19 received Ad26.COV2.S at low or high dose, single or two shots; 5 received placebo; per-sample allocation not given. Sampling was performed 63 days after the first vaccine or placebo injection. Sequenced here: peripheral blood, sampled in a trial of Ad26.COV2.S vaccine versus placebo. The receptor set was obtained from a person between 18 and 65 years old who received the Ad26.COV2.S COVID-19 vaccine or a placebo.

CDR3 DNA: TGTGCCAGCAGTTACCTTCAAGGAAGCAGTTCACCCCTCCACTTT. Its translation: CASSYLQGSSSPLHF. The rearrangement joins TRBV6-5 to TRBJ1-6, with no clear D. V lost 2 bases and J 9 bases, leaving 14 bases between the germline ends. The CDR3 runs 15 residues. Germline V gene lookup returns CDR1 MNHEY and CDR2 SVGAGI.

This chain uses TRBV6-5 with TRBJ1-1; D may be TRBD1 (6 bases). CDR1 and CDR2 (germline): MNHEY, SVGAGI. Deletions cut 4 bases from V and 4 bases from J, with 16 bases between. CDR3 length: 15 residues. CDR3 bases: TGTGCCAGCAGTTTCCCTTCGGGGGGCGTCACTGAAGCTTTCTTT. Translating it yields CASSFPSGGVTEAFF.

The chain uses TRBV7-8 and TRBJ1-4, with D unclear. This CDR3 is built from 15 residues. Germline CDR1 and CDR2: SGHVS and FQNEAQ. With 5 bases removed from V and 1 base from J, the gap between germline ends came to 11 bases. Written as DNA, the CDR3 is TGTGCCAGCAGCCAAGGTTCCGGAACTAATGAAAAACTGTTTTTT. This gives the protein CASSQGSGTNEKLFF.

The gene calls are TRBV5-5 and TRBJ1-5; TRBD1 matches 9 bases. Trimming removed 0 bases from V and 7 bases from J; junction bases left unmatched: 2. The CDR3 length is 14 residues. CDR1 is SGHKS, CDR2 YYEKEE, per germline (reference sequence). The CDR3 DNA reads as TGTGCCAGCAGCTTGGAGGACAGGGGCCAGCCCCAGCATTTT. Residues: CASSLEDRGQPQHF.

The V and J genes are TRBV10-1 and TRBJ2-3; D not certain. This CDR3 is 14 amino acids long. Germline V gene lookup returns CDR1 WNHNN and CDR2 SYGVQD (reference sequence). V was trimmed by 4 bases and J by 6 bases, leaving 14 bases between them. CDR3 sequence reads: CASSVNPRSDTQYF. CDR3 DNA: TGCGCCAGCAGTGTAAACCCTCGGAGTGATACGCAGTATTTT.

The V and J genes are TRBV6-5 and TRBJ1-1; D not resolved. Trimming stripped 2 bases from V and 1 base from J, with 8 bases between. Germline lookup yields CDR1 MNHEY and CDR2 SVGAGI. The CDR3 extends over 14 amino acids. The chain's CDR3 is CASSYSFSNTEAFF. CDR3 sequence (DNA): TGTGCCAGCAGTTACAGTTTCTCGAACACTGAAGCTTTCTTT.

Regarding this clone: This sample includes further DNA sequences coding for the same CDR3. V and J are TRBV3-1 (or the pseudogene TRBV3-2) and TRBJ1-1; possibly TRBD1 for D (5 bases). The V gene lost 2 bases and the J gene lost 1 base, with 5 bases spanning the gap. Germline V gene sequence: CDR1 LGHDT, CDR2 YNNKEL (reference sequence). CDR3 size: 13 residues. The CDR3 loop reads CASSQQGNTEAFF. The CDR3 DNA is TGTGCCAGCAGCCAACAGGGGAACACTGAAGCTTTCTTT.

The chain couples TRBV19 to TRBJ1-6; 9 bases agree with TRBD1. There are 16 residues in the CDR3. CDR1 and CDR2 (germline): LNHDA, SQIVND (reference sequence). Trimming cost V 6 bases and J 4 bases; bases outside gene matches: 7. The CDR3 is CASRTGGASYNSPLHF. As DNA, the CDR3 is TGTGCCAGTAGAACAGGGGGCGCAAGTTATAATTCACCCCTCCACTTT.

The rearrangement links TRBV4-1 to TRBJ2-7; tentative D call: TRBD1 (6 bases). Germline V gene lookup returns CDR1 MGHRA and CDR2 YSYEKL. The V end lost 0 bases, the J end lost 6 bases, and 15 bases lay between the germline ends. The CDR3 runs to 15 residues. CDR3 DNA: TGCGCCAGCAGCCAAGACCTTCTAGGGACACGCGAGCAGTACTTC. Translation gives CASSQDLLGTREQYF.

The genes are TRBV11-2 and TRBJ2-3; 16 bases are a match to TRBD2. There are 18 residues in the CDR3. Germline V CDR1 and CDR2: SGHAT, FQNNGV. J gave up 4 bases and V 0 bases, and 4 bases lay outside the gene matches. The CDR3 nucleotides are TGTGCCAGCAGCTTAGATACCGGGACTAGCGGGGGGGCAGATACGCAGTATTTT. Protein product: CASSLDTGTSGGADTQYF.

The chain uses TRBV6-5 and TRBJ2-5; 10 nucleotides agree with TRBD2. The V segment lost 6 bases and the J segment 1 base; nucleotides outside the gene matches: 5. The CDR3 is made up of 15 amino acids. CDR1 is MNHEY, CDR2 SVGAGI, per germline. The CDR3 protein is CASRRTSGIQETQYF. The DNA of the CDR3 is TGTGCCAGCAGGCGGACTAGCGGTATCCAAGAGACCCAGTACTTC.

The rearrangement links TRBV3-1 (or the pseudogene TRBV3-2) to TRBJ1-2, with D perhaps matching TRBD1 (5 bases). The CDR3 is made up of 15 amino acids. With 4 bases removed from V and 4 bases from J, the gap between germline ends came to 16 bases. Germline assignment: CDR1 LGHDT and CDR2 YNNKEL (reference sequence). The CDR3 DNA reads TGTGCCAGCAGCCGAGCCGATACAGGTCCCTATGGCTACACCTTC. It yields the protein CASSRADTGPYGYTF.